This T cell receptor (beta chain) comes out of a study of blood T cell repertoires in COVID-19. Overall study: T cells, B-cell-depleted T cells, or PBMCs supplied cDNA or gDNA.

V gave up 2 bases and J gave up 4 bases; unmatched junction bases: 8. Germline V gene lookup returns CDR1 SGHNT and CDR2 YYREEE (reference sequence). The CDR3 is made up of 15 amino acids. Authors' data handling: Nucleated cell counts were estimated from reference gene primer amplification. Produced via immunoSEQ multiplex PCR; TCRdb's table is partial and in-frame only. Clone size and V and J calls were adopted from that table, with D and trimming inferred from the DNA. Among 150,000 to 200,000 clones listed, more than 75% were seen once. What was sequenced was peripheral blood. This chain uses TRBV5-4 with TRBJ2-5, with 7 bases matching TRBD2. This receptor was taken from a person aged 65 to 85 with COVID-19, enrolled during active disease. The CDR3 sequence: CASSLRTSGGETQYF. The CDR3 bases are TGTGCCAGCAGCTTACGGACTAGTGGGGGAGAGACCCAGTACTTC.